The sequence of this TCR beta chain was determined in a study of blood T cell repertoires in COVID-19. Sequencing used immunoSEQ multiplex PCR; TCRdb keeps in-frame clones, though not all of them. This sample has about 320,000 clones, with 70% to 90% found just once. This CDR3 has 18 residues. J was trimmed by 10 bases and V by 0 bases; bases with no gene match: 14. Germline lookup yields CDR1 SGHDN and CDR2 FVKESK. Sequenced input: peripheral blood. The sequence was obtained from a woman aged 25 to 39 with COVID-19, enrolled during active disease. The V and J genes are TRBV14 and TRBJ2-3, with 12 bases identical to TRBD2. The CDR3 loop reads CASSQERLAGAFGEAQYF. Here the CDR3 DNA reads TGTGCCAGCAGCCAAGAGAGACTAGCGGGGGCCTTCGGAGAGGCGCAGTATTTT.